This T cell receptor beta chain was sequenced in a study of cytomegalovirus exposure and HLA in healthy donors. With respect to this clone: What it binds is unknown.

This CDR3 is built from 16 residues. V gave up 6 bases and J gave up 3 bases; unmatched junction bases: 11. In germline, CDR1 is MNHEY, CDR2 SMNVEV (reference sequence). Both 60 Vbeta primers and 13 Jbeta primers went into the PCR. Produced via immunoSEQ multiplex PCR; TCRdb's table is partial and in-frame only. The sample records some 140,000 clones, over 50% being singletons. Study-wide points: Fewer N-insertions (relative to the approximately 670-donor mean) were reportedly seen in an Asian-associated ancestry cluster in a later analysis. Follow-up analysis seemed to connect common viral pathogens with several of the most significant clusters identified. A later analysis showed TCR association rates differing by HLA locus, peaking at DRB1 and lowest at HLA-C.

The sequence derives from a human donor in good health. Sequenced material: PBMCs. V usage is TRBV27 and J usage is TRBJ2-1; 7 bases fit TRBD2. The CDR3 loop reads CASRAERLAGYNEQFF. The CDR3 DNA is TGTGCCAGCAGGGCAGAACGACTAGCTGGCTACAATGAGCAGTTCTTC.